This TCR beta chain was obtained from a study of vaccination and CD4 T cells after COVID-19. Study at large: Either the Pfizer-BioNTech BNT162b2 or Moderna mRNA-1273 vaccine was given as two doses. The stimulus for the cells was overlapping spike peptides derived from SARS-CoV-2, HCoV-NL63, HCoV-OC43 and HCoV-229E. Controls had a CEFX pool, an HIV-1 Nef pool, or no peptide added.

This CDR3 has 18 residues. Germline V gives CDR1 MDHEN, CDR2 SYDVKM. Trimming left V 4 bases short and J 0 bases short, with 16 bases between. The Oncomine TCR Beta short-read assay sequenced DNA from cultured CD4+ T cells. The template was genomic DNA from cultured CD4+ T cells. TCRdb processed the PCR reads anew with MiXCR; each CDR3 protein has one entry. The sample holds approximately 11,000 distinct CDR3 sequences, around 28% seen once. Treatment noted: approximately nine-day PBMC culture with coronavirus spike peptide pools or control peptides (ViraFEST assay). Pre-COVID-19 pandemic sampling (2011-2018) yielded the unexposed donor's CD4+ T cells. Of note for this clonotype: No antigen is known for it.

The sequenced sample was CD4+ T cells from blood, cultured in vitro. This chain connects TRBV28 to TRBJ2-6; D gene unclear. This clonotype originated in a human donor in good health. The CDR3 sequence is CASSYWAQTPSGANVLTF. The CDR3 nucleotides are TGTGCCAGCAGTTACTGGGCACAGACACCCTCTGGGGCCAACGTCCTGACTTTC. Filled out from reference TRBV28 and TRBJ2-6, the complete variable domain reads DVKVTQSSRYLVKRTGEKVFLECVQDMDHENMFWYRQDPGLGLRLIYFSYDVKMKEKGDIPEGYSVSREKKERFSLILESASTNQTSMYLCASSYWAQTPSGANVLTFGAGSRLTVL.